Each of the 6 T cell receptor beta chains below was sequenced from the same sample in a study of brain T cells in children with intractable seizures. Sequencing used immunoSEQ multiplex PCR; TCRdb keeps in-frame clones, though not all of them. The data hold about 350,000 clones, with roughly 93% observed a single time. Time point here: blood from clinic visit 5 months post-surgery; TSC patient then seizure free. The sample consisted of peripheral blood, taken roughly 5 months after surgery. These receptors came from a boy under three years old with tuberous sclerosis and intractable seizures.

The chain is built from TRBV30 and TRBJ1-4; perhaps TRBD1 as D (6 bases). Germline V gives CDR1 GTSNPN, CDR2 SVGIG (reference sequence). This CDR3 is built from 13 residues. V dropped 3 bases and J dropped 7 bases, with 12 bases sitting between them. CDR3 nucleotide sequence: TGTGCCTGGAGGGGGGGGGCTGGTGAAAAACTGTTTTTT. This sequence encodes CAWRGGAGEKLFF.

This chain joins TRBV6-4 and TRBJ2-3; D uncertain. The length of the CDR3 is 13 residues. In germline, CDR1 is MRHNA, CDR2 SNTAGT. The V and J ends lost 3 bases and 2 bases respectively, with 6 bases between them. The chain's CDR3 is CASSDIFTDTQYF. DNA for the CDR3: TGTGCCAGCAGTGATATCTTCACAGATACGCAGTATTTT.

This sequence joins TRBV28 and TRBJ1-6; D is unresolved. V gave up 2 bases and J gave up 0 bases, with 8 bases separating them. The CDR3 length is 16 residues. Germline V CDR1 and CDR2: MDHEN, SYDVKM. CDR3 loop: CASSLPGSSYNSPLHF. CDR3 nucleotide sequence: TGTGCCAGCAGTTTACCGGGGAGCTCCTATAATTCACCCCTCCACTTT.

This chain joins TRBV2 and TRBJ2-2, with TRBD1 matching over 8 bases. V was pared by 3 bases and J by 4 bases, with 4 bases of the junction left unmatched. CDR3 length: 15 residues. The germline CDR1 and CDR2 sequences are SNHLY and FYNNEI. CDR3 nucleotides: TGTGCCAGCAGTGATCAGGGGGCGAGCACCGGGGAGCTGTTTTTT. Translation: CASSDQGASTGELFF.

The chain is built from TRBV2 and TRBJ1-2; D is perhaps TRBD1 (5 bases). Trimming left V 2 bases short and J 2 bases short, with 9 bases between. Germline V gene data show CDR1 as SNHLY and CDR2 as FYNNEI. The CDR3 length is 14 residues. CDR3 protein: CASSESGRNYGYTF. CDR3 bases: TGTGCCAGCAGTGAATCGGGGCGGAACTATGGCTACACCTTC.

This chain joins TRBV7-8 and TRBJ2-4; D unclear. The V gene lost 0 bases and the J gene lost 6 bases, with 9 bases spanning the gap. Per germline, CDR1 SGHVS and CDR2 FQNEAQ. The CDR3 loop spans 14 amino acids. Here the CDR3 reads CASSLAVTTNIQYF. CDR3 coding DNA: TGTGCCAGCAGCTTAGCGGTAACCACAAACATTCAGTACTTC. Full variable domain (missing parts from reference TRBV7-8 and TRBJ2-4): GAGVSQSPRYKVAKRGQDVALRCDPISGHVSLFWYQQALGQGPEFLTYFQNEAQLDKSGLPSDRFFAERPEGSVSTLKIQRTQQEDSAVYLCASSLAVTTNIQYFGAGTRLSVL.